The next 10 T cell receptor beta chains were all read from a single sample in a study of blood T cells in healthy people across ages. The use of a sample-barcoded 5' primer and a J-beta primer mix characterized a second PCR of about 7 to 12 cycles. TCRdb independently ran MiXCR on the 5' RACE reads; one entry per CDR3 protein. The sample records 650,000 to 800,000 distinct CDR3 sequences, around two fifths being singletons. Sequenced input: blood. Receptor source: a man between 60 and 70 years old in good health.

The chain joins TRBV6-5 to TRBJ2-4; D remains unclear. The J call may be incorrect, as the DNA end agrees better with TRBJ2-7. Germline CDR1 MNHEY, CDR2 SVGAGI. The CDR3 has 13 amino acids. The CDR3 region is CASSYYRQSEQYF. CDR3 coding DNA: TGTGCCAGCAGTTATTACAGACAAAGCGAGCAGTACTTC.

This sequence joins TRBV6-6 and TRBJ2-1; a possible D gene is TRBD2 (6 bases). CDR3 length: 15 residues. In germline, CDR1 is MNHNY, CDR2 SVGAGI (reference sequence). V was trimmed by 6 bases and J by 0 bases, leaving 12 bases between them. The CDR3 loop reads CASREGSSSYNEQFF. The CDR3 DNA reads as TGTGCCAGCAGGGAGGGGAGTAGCTCCTACAATGAGCAGTTCTTC.

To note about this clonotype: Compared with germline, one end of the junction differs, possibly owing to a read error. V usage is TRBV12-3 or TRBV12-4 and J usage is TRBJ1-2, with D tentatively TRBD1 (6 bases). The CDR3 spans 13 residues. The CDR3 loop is CACSKQGVNGYTF. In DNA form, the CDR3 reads TGTGCCTGCAGTAAACAGGGTGTGAATGGCTACACCTTC.

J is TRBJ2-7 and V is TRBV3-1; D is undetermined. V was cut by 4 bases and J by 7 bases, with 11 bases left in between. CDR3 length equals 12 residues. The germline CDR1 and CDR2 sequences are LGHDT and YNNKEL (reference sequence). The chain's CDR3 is CASSLGRWEQYF. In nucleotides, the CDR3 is TGTGCCAGCAGCCTTGGACGATGGGAGCAGTACTTC.

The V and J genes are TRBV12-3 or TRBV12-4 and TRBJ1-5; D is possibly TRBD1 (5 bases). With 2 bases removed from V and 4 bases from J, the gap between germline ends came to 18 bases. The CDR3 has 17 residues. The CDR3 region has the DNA TGTGCCAGCAGTTTACCCTTGGTGGCAGGGTCAAATCAGCCCCAGCATTTT. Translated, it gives CASSLPLVAGSNQPQHF.

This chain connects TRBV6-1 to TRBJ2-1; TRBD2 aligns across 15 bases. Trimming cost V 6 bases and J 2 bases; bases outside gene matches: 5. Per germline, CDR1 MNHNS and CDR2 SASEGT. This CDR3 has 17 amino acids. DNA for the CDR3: TGTGCCAGCAGAAGGACTAGCGGGGGGGGAGCCTACAATGAGCAGTTCTTC. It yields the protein CASRRTSGGGAYNEQFF.

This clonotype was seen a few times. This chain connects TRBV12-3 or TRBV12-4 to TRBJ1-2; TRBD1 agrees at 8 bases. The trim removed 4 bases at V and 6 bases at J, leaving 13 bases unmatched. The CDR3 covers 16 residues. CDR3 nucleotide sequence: TGTGCCAGCAGTTCCTTACAGGGGGTAGAACCCCATGGCTACACCTTC. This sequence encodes CASSSLQGVEPHGYTF.

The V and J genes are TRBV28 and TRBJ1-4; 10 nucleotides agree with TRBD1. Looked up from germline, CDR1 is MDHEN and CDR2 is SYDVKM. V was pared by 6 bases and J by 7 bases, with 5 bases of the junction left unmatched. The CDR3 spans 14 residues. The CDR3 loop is CASRMTGGGEKLFF. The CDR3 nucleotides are TGTGCCAGCAGGATGACAGGGGGCGGTGAAAAACTGTTTTTT.

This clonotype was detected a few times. The CDR3 bases are TGCGCCAGCCAGACTAGCGGGGGTCCAGATACGCAGTATTTT. The encoded protein is CASQTSGGPDTQYF. The V gene is TRBV5-1, the J gene TRBJ2-3, with 12 bases matching TRBD2. V trimming: 7 bases; J trimming: 4 bases; junction bases outside the gene matches: 4. CDR1 is SGHRS and CDR2 is YFSETQ in the germline V gene. The CDR3 covers 14 residues.

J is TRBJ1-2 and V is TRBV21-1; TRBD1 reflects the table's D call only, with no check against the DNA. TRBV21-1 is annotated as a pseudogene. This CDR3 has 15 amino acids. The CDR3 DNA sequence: TGTGCCAGCAGCAAGATACAGGGATTCTTTATGGTGGGCACCTTC. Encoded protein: CASSKIQGFFMVGTF.